The entry below gives a single T cell receptor (beta chain) sequence along with its context. The sample belongs to a study of blood T cell repertoires in COVID-19. V dropped 6 bases and J dropped 2; count of bases not matched to a gene: 7. Germline values: CDR1 ENHRY, CDR2 SYGVKD. The CDR3 spans 16 residues. Sequenced by immunoSEQ multiplex PCR; TCRdb stores in-frame clones only, minus some. The sample comprises 150,000 to 200,000 clones, roughly 85% of which are singletons, and roughly 18% rests with the top ten. Sequenced: PBMCs or T cells enriched from blood (not recorded which). This chain links TRBV10-3 with TRBJ2-2; the match to TRBD2 covers 9 bases. The receptor was isolated from a man in his sixties who had recovered from COVID-19. In nucleotides, the CDR3 is TGTGCCATCAGCCAGGGTAGCGGGAGAAACACCGGGGAGCTGTTTTTT. Translating gives CAISQGSGRNTGELFF.